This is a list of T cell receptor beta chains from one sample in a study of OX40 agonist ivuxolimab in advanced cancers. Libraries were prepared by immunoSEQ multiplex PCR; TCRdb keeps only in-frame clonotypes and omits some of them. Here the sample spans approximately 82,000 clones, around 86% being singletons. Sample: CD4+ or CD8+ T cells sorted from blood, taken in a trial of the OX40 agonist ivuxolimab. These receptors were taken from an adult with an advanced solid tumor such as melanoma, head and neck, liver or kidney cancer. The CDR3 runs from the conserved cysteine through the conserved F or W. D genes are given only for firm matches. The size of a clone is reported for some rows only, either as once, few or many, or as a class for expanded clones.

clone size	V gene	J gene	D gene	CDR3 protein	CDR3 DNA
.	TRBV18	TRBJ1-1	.	CASSRTAENTEAFF	TGTGCCAGCTCCCGAACGGCCGAGAACACTGAAGCTTTCTTT
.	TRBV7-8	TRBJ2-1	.	CASSEPQGIDYNEQFF	TGTGCCAGCAGCGAACCTCAGGGAATCGATTACAATGAGCAGTTCTTC
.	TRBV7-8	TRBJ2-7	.	CASSLVSSVRSGYEQYF	TGTGCCAGCAGCTTAGTATCCAGCGTACGGTCCGGCTACGAGCAGTACTTC
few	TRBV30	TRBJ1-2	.	CAWSGRTERSF	TGTGCCTGGAGTGGGCGGACAGAGAGGAGCTTC
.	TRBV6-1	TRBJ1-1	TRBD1	CASSDPGTGGEYAFF	TGTGCCAGCAGTGATCCGGGGACAGGGGGCGAGTATGCTTTCTTT
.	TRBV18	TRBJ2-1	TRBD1	CASSPPGTVHNEQFF	TGTGCCAGCTCACCACCAGGGACAGTCCACAATGAGCAGTTCTTC
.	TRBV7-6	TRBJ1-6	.	CASRAGSGSYNSPLHF	TGTGCCAGCAGAGCAGGGTCTGGCTCCTATAATTCACCCCTCCACTTT
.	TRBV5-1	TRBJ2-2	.	CASSSAGYYTGDITGELFF	TGCGCCAGCAGCTCCGCTGGGTATTACACGGGCGATATCACCGGGGAGCTGTTTTTT
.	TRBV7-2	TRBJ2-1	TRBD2	CASSPSAGGYNEQFF	TGTGCCAGCAGCCCTTCGGCGGGAGGGTATAATGAGCAGTTCTTC
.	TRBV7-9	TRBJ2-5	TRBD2	CASSSWGRTSGRSGETQYF	TGTGCCAGCAGCTCTTGGGGACGAACTAGCGGGAGGAGCGGGGAGACCCAGTACTTC
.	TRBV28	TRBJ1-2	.	CASRLPSYGYTF	TGTGCCAGCAGACTCCCCTCCTATGGCTACACCTTC
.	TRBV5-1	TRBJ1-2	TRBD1	CASSVGTGANYGYTF	TGCGCCAGCAGCGTAGGGACAGGTGCTAACTATGGCTACACCTTC
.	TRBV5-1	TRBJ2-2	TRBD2	CASSSTRLASGELFF	TGCGCCAGCAGCTCCACTCGACTAGCCTCCGGGGAGCTGTTTTTT
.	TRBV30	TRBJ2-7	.	CAWSTLSAGSYEQYF	TGTGCCTGGAGTACGCTATCGGCAGGCTCCTACGAGCAGTACTTC
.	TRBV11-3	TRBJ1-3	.	CASSLAAGAGNTIYF	TGTGCCAGCAGCTTAGCAGCGGGGGCTGGAAACACCATATATTTT
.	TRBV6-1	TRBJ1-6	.	CASSENRDSPLHF	TGTGCCAGCAGTGAAAACAGGGATTCACCCCTCCACTTT
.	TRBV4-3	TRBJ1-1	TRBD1	CASSQERDRGPTAFF	TGCGCCAGCAGCCAAGAGCGGGACAGGGGGCCCACAGCTTTCTTT
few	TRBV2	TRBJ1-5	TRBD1	CASSGQGGQPQHF	TGTGCCAGCAGTGGACAGGGCGGCCAGCCCCAGCATTTT
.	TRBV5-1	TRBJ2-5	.	CASSRAGTDETQYF	TGCGCCAGCAGCCGCGCCGGGACTGATGAGACCCAGTACTTC
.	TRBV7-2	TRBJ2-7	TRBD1	CASSLGQNPLREQYF	TGTGCCAGCAGCTTGGGACAGAACCCTCTTCGCGAGCAGTACTTC
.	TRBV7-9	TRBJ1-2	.	CASSRARVGGYTF	TGTGCCAGCAGCCGGGCCAGGGTTGGTGGCTACACCTTC
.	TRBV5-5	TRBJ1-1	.	CASSLRTVEAFF	TGTGCCAGCAGCTTAAGGACGGTTGAAGCTTTCTTT
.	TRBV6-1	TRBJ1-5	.	CASSDAGFNQPQHF	TGTGCCAGCAGTGACGCAGGGTTCAATCAGCCCCAGCATTTT
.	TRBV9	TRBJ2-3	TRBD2	CASSVAASGGFRTDTQYF	TGTGCCAGCAGCGTAGCGGCTAGCGGGGGCTTCCGCACAGATACGCAGTATTTT
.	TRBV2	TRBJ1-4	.	CASDWSGEKLFF	TGTGCCAGCGACTGGAGTGGGGAAAAACTGTTTTTT
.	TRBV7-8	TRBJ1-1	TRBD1	CASRLDLDRGEAFF	TGTGCCAGCAGATTGGACTTAGACAGGGGAGAAGCTTTCTTT
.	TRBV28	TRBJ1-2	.	CASSTPGVTRGYTF	TGTGCCAGCAGTACTCCGGGAGTGACGAGAGGCTACACCTTC
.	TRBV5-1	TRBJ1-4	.	CASSLDRAPNEKLFF	TGCGCCAGCAGCTTGGACAGGGCCCCTAATGAAAAACTGTTTTTT
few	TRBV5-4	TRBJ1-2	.	CASREMGVYGYTF	TGTGCCAGCAGGGAGATGGGGGTCTATGGCTACACCTTC
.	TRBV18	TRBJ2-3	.	CASSPSDTQYF	TGTGCCAGCTCACCCTCAGATACGCAGTATTTT
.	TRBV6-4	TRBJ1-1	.	CASSDSRVRGRTEAFF	TGTGCCAGCAGTGACTCCAGAGTCAGGGGAAGGACTGAAGCTTTCTTT
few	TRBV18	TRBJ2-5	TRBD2	CASSLGLKETQYF	TGTGCCAGCTCCCTGGGACTAAAAGAGACCCAGTACTTC
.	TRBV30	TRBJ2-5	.	CAWSMPPETQYF	TGTGCCTGGAGTATGCCGCCGGAGACCCAGTACTTC